This T cell receptor (beta chain) is from a study of shared clonotypes between healthy human individuals. At the level of the study: Each donor's CD4 naive and CD4 memory cells filled three plates apiece, CD8 naive two, and CD8 memory one. Study findings and constraints: In contrast to clonotypes shared by all four donors, non-shared clonotypes had lower generation probabilities. In this cohort, only blood was sampled, and tissue repertoires likely differ.

Produced via immunoSEQ multiplex PCR; TCRdb's table is partial and in-frame only. The table shows about 1.1 million clones, with about four fifths occurring only once. A note on this clone: The antigen is undetermined.

Germline V gives CDR1 SGHNT, CDR2 YYREEE (reference sequence). This CDR3 contains 15 residues. V lost 6 bases, J lost 5 bases, and 12 bases stayed unmatched. The chain joins TRBV5-4 to TRBJ2-7; 9 positions match TRBD1. Sequencing was done on a sample of memory CD4+ T cells from PBMCs. Subset: CD45RA-negative fraction. The receptor was isolated from a man aged 18 to 30 in good health. Some clones in this sample may be carry-over from other donors' samples. In DNA, the CDR3 is TGTGCCAGCACTCGGGCCGGGGACAGGGTTAACGAGCAGTACTTC. This translates into CASTRAGDRVNEQYF. Together with reference TRBV5-4 and TRBJ2-7, the CDR3 gives the full variable domain: ETGVTQSPTHLIKTRGQQVTLRCSSQSGHNTVSWYQQALGQGPQFIFQYYREEENGRGNFPPRFSGLQFPNYSSELNVNALELDDSALYLCASTRAGDRVNEQYFGPGTRLTVT.